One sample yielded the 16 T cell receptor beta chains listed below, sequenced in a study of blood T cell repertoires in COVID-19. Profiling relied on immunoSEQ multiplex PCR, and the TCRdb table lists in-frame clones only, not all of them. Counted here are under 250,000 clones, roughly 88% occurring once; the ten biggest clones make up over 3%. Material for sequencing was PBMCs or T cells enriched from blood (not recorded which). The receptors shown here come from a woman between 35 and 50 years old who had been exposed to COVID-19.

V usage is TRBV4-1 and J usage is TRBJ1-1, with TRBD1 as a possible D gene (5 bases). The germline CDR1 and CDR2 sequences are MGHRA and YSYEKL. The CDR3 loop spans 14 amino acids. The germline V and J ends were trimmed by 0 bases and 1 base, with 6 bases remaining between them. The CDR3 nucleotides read TGCGCCAGCAGCCAAGACGACAGGAACACTGAAGCTTTCTTT. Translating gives CASSQDDRNTEAFF.

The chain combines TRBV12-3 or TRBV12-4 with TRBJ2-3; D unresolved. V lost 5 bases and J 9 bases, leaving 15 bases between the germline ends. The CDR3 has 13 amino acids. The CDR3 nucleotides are TGTGCCAGCAGTGTTGAAAAGCGAACCACGCAGTATTTT. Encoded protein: CASSVEKRTTQYF.

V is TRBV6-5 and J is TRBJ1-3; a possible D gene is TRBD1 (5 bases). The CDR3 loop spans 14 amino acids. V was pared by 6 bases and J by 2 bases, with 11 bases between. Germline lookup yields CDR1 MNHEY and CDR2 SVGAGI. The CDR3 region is CASSQGVTGNTIYF. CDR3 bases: TGTGCCAGCAGCCAAGGGGTAACTGGAAACACCATATATTTT.

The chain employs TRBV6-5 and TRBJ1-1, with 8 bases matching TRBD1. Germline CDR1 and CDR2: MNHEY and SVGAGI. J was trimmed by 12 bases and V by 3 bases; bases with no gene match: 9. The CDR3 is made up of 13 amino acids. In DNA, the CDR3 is TGTGCCAGCAGTTATAGTGGACAGGGCGGGTCTTTCTTT. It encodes CASSYSGQGGSFF.

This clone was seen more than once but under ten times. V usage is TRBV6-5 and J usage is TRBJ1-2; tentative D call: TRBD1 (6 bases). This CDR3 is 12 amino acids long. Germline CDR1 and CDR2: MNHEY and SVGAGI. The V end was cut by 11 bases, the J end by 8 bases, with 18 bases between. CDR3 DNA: TGTGCCGCCAAACAGGGTTTCGGCGGCTACACCTTC. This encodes CAAKQGFGGYTF.

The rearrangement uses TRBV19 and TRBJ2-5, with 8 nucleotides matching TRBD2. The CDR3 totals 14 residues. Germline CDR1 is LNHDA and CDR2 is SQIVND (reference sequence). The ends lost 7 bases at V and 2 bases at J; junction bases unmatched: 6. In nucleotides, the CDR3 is TGTGCCAGTAAGAACGGGAGGGGTCAAGAGACCCAGTACTTC. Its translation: CASKNGRGQETQYF.

The CDR3 nucleotides read TGTGCCAGCAGCCAAGAGTCTAGCGGCAGTAAGGATACGCAGTATTTT. This gives the protein CASSQESSGSKDTQYF. This chain connects TRBV3-1 (or the pseudogene TRBV3-2) to TRBJ2-3; 7 nucleotides line up with TRBD2. Germline V CDR1 and CDR2: LGHDT, YNNKEL (reference sequence). CDR3 size: 16 residues. V shed 0 bases and J 6 bases; nucleotides not matched to a gene: 9.

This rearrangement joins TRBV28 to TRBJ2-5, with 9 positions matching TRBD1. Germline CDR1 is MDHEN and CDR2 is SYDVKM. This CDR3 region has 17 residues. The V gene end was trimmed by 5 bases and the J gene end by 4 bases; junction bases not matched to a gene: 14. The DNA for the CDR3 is TGTGCCAGCAGTCCCTGGACAGGGGTATCTATACGAGAGACCCAGTACTTC. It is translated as CASSPWTGVSIRETQYF.

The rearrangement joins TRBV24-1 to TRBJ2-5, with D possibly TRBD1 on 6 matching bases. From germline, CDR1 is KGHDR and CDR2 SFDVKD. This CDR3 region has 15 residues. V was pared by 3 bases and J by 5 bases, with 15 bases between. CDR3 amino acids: CATSDPQGNWETQYF. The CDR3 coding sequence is TGTGCCACCAGTGATCCCCAGGGGAATTGGGAGACCCAGTACTTC.

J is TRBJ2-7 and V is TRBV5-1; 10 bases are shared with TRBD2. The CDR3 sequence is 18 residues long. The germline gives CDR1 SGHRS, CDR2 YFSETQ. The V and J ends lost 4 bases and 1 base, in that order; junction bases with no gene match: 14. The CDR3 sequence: CASSRPLMISGGSYEQYF. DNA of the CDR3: TGCGCCAGCAGCCGCCCCCTGATGATTAGCGGGGGGTCCTACGAGCAGTACTTC.

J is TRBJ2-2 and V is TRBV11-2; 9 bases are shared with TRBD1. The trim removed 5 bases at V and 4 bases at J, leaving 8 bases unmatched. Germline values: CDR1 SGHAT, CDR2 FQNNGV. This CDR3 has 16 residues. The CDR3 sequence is CASSGQGRWSTGELFF. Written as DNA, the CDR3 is TGTGCCAGCAGCGGACAGGGGCGGTGGAGCACCGGGGAGCTGTTTTTT. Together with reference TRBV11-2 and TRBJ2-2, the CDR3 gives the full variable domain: EAGVAQSPRYKIIEKRQSVAFWCNPISGHATLYWYQQILGQGPKLLIQFQNNGVVDDSQLPKDRFSAERLKGVDSTLKIQPAKLEDSAVYLCASSGQGRWSTGELFFGEGSRLTVL.

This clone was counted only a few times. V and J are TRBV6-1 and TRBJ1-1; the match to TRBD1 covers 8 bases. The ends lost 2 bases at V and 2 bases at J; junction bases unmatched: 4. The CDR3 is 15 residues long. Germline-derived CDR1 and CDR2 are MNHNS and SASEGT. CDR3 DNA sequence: TGTGCCAGCAGTGAACTCACAGGGGGTAACACTGAAGCTTTCTTT. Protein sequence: CASSELTGGNTEAFF.

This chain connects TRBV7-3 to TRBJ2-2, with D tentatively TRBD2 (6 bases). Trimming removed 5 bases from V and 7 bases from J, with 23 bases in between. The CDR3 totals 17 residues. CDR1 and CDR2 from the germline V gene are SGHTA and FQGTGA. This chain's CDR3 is CASSPQYRAFGGGELFF. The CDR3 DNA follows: TGTGCCAGCAGCCCCCAGTACCGGGCCTTCGGGGGCGGGGAGCTGTTTTTT.

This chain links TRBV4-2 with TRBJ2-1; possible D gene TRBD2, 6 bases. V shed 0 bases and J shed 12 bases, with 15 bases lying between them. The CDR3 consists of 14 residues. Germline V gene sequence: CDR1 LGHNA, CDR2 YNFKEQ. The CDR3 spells CASSQDGGSGGQFF. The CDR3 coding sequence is TGTGCCAGCAGCCAAGATGGGGGTTCCGGGGGGCAGTTCTTC.

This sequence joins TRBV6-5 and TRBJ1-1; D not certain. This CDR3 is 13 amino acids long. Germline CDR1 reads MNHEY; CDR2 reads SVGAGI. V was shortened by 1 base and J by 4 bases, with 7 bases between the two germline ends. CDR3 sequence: CASSYFMSTEAFF. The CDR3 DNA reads TGTGCCAGCAGTTACTTTATGTCCACTGAAGCTTTCTTT.

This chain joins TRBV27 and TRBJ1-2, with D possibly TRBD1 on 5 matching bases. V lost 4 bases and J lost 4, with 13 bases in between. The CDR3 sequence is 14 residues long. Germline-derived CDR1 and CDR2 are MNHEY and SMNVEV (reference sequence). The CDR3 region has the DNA TGTGCCAGCAGTTCCCAAGACAGACCCTATGGCTACACCTTC. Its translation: CASSSQDRPYGYTF.